Sequencing of this TCR beta chain was carried out in a study of OX40 agonist ivuxolimab in advanced cancers. Study-wide context: Patients received ivuxolimab, an agonistic anti-OX40 (CD134) antibody. Whole-study findings and limits: Circulating CD4+ and CD8+ T cells showed clonal expansion by week 6 at 0.1 to 3.0 mg/kg. CD4+ T cells averaged fewer expanded clones than CD8+ T cells.

The CDR3 has 16 residues. J was trimmed by 3 bases and V by 1 base; bases with no gene match: 5. In germline, CDR1 is MGHRA, CDR2 YSYEKL. Turning to this clone: Its matching antigen is unknown.

With baseline, cycle 4 day 1, and cycle 7 day 1 as timepoints, blood was sampled. Clones were sequenced by immunoSEQ multiplex PCR, and TCRdb holds only the in-frame ones, with some missing. Among about 53,000 clones listed, 88% were seen once. The receptor comes from an adult with an advanced solid tumor such as melanoma, head and neck, liver or kidney cancer. V gene TRBV4-1 combines with J gene TRBJ1-3, with TRBD1 identical over 8 bases. Sample: CD4+ or CD8+ T cells sorted from blood, taken in a trial of the OX40 agonist ivuxolimab. CDR3 DNA: TGCGCCAGCAGCCAAGGCTGGACAGGGAATGGAAACACCATATATTTT. Protein sequence: CASSQGWTGNGNTIYF.